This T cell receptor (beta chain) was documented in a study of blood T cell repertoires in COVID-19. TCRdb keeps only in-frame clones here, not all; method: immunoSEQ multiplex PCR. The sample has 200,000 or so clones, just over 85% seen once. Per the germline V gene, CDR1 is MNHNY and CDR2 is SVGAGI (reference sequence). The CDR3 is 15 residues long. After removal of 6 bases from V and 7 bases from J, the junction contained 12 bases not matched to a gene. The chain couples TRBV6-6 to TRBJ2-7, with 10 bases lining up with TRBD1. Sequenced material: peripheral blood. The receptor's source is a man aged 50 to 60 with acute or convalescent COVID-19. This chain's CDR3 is CASRALTGGAGEQYF. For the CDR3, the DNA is TGTGCCAGCAGGGCCCTGACAGGGGGCGCGGGGGAGCAGTACTTC.